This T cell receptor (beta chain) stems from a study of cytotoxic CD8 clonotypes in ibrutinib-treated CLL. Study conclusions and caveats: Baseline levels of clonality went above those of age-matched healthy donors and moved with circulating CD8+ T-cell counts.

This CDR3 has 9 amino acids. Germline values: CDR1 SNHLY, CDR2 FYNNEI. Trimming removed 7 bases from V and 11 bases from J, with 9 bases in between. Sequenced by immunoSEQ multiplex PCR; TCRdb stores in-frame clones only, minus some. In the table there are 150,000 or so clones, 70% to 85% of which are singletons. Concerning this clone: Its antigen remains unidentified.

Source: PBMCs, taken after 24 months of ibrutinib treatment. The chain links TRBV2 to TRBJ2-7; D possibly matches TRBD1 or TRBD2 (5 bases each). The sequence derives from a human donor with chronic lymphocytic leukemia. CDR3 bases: TGTGCCAGCAACCGGGGCGAGTACTTC. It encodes CASNRGEYF.